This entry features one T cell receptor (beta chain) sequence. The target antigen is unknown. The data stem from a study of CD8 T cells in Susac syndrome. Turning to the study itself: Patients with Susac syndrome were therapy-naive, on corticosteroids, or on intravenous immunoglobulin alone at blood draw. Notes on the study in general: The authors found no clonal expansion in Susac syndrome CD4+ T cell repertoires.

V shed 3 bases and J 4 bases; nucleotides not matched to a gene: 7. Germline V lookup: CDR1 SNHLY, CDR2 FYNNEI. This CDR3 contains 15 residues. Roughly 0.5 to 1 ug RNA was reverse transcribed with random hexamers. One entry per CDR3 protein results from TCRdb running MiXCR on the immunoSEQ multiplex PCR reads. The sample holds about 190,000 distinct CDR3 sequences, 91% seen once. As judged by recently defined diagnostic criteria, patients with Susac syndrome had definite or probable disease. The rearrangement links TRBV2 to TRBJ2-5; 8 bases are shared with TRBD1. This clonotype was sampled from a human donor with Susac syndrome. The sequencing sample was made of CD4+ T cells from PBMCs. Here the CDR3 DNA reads TGTGCCAGCAGTGAGCGCAGACAGGGGCGAGAGACCCAGTACTTC. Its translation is CASSERRQGRETQYF.